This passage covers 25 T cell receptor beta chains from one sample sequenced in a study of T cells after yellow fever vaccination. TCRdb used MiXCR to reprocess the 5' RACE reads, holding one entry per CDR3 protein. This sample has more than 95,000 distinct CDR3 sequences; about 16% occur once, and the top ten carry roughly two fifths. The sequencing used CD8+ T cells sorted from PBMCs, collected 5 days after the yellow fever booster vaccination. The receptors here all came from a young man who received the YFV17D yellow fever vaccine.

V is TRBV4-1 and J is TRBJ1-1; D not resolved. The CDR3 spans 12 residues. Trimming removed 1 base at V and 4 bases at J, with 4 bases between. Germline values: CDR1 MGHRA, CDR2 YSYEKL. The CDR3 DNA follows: TGCGCCAGCAGCCAAGGGGCCACTGAAGCTTTCTTT. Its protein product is CASSQGATEAFF.

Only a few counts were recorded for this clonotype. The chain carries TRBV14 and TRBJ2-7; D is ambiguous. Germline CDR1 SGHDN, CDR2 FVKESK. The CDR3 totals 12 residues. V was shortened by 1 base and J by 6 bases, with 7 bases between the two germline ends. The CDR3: CASSQAGSEQYF. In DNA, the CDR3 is TGTGCCAGCAGCCAAGCTGGGTCCGAGCAGTACTTC.

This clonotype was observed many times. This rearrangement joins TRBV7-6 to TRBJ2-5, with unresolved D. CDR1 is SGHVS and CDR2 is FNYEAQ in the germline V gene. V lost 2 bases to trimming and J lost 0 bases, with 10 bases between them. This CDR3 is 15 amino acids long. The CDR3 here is CASSLPSEYQETQYF. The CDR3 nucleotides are TGTGCCAGCAGCTTACCTTCCGAGTACCAAGAGACCCAGTACTTC. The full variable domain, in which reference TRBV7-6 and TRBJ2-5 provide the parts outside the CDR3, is GAGVSQSPRYKVTKRGQDVALRCDPISGHVSLYWYRQALGQGPEFLTYFNYEAQQDKSGLPNDRFSAERPEGSISTLTIQRTEQRDSAMYRCASSLPSEYQETQYFGPGTRLLVL.

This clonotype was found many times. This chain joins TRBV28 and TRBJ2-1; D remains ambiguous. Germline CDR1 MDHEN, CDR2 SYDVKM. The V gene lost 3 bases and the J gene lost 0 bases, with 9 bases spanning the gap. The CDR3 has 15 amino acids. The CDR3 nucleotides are TGTGCCAGCAGTTTGTTATGGCGCTCCTACAATGAGCAGTTCTTC. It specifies CASSLLWRSYNEQFF.

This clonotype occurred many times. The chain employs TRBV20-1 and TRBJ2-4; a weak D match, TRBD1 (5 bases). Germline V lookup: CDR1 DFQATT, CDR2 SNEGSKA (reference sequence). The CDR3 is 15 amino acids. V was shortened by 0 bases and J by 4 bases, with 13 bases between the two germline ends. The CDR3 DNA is TGCAGTGCTAGAGATCTGGAGACAGCTAAAAACATTCAGTACTTC. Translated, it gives CSARDLETAKNIQYF.

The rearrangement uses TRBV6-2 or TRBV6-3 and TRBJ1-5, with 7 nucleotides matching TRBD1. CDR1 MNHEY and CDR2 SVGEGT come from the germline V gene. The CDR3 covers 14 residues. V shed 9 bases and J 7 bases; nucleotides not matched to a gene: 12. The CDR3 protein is CASTRGRFGQPQHF. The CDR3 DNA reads TGTGCCAGTACTAGGGGGCGATTCGGGCAGCCCCAGCATTTT.

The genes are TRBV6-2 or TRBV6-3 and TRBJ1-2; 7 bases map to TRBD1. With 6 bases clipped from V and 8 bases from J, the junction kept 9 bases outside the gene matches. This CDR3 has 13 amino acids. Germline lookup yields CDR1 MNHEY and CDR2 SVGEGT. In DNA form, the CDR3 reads TGTGCCAGCAGCTATACAGGGGTCCGAGGCTACACCTTC. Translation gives CASSYTGVRGYTF.

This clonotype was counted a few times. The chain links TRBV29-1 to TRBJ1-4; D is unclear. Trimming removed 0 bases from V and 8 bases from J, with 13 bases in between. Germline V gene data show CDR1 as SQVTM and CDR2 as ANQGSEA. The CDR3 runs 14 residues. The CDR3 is CSVEDEGVWEKLFF. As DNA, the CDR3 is TGCAGCGTTGAAGATGAGGGAGTCTGGGAAAAACTGTTTTTT.

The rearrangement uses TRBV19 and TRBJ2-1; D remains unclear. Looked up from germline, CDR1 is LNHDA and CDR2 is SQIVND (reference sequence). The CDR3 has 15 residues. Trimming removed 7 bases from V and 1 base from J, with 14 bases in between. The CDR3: CASTPSGSSYNEQFF. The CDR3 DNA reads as TGTGCCAGTACCCCGTCAGGTTCGTCCTACAATGAGCAGTTCTTC.

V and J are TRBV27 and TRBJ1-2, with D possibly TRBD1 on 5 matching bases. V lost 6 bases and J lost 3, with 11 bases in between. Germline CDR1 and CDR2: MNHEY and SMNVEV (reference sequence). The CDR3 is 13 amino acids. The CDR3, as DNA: TGTGCCAGCAGGGGGCCTCCCCACTATGGCTACACCTTC. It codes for CASRGPPHYGYTF.

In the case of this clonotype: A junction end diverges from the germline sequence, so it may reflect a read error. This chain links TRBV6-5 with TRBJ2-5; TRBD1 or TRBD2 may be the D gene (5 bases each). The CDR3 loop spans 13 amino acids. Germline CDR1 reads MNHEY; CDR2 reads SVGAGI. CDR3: CASSPGLQETHYF. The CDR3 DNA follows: TGTGCCAGCAGTCCGGGGCTGCAAGAGACCCATTACTTC.

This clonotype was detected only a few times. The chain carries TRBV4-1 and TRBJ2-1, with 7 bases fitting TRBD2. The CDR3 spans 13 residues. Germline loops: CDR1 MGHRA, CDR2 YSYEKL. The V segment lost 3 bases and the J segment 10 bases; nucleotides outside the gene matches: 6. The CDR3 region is CASSQIASGEQFF. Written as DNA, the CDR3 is TGCGCCAGCAGCCAGATAGCTAGCGGCGAGCAGTTCTTC.

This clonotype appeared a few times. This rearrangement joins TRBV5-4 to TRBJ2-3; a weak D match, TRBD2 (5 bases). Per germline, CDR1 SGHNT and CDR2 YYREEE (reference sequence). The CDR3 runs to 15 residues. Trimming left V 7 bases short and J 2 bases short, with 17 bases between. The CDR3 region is CASAIPGLDTDTQYF. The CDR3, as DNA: TGTGCCAGCGCCATACCGGGGTTAGACACAGATACGCAGTATTTT.

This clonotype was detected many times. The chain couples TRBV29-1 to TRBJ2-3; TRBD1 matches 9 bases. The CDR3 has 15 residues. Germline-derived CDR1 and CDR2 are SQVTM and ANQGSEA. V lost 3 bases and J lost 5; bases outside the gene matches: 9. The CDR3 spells CSVDADRGSEDTQYF. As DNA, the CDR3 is TGCAGCGTTGATGCGGACAGGGGAAGTGAAGATACGCAGTATTTT.

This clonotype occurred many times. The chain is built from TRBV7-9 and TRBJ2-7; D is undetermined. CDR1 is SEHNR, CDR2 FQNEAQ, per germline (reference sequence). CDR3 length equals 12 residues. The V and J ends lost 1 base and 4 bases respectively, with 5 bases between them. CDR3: CASSLGVYEQYF. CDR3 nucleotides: TGTGCCAGCAGCTTAGGAGTATACGAGCAGTACTTC.

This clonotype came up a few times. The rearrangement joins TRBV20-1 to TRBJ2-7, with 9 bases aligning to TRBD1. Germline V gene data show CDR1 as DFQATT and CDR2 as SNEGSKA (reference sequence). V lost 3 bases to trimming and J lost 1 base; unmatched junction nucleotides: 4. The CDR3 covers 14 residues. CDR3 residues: CSASGDRVSYEQYF. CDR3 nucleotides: TGCAGTGCTAGTGGGGACAGGGTTTCCTACGAGCAGTACTTC.

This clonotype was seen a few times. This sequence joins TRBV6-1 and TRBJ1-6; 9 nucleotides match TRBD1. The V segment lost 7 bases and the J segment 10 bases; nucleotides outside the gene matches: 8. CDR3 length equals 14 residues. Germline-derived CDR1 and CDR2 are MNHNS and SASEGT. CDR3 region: CASMTGTGLSPLHF. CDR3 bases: TGTGCCAGCATGACCGGGACAGGGCTATCACCCCTCCACTTT.

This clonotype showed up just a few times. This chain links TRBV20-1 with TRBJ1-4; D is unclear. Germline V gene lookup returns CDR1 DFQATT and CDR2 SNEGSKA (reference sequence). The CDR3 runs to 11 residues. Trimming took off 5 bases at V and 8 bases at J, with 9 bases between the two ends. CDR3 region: CSAYKVEKLFF. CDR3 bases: TGCAGTGCTTACAAGGTGGAAAAACTGTTTTTT.

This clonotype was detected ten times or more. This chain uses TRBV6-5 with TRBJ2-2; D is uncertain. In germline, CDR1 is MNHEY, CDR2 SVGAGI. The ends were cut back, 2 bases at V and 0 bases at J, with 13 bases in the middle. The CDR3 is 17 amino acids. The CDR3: CASSYTAGRSNTGELFF. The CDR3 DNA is TGTGCCAGCAGTTACACAGCCGGCAGGTCGAACACCGGGGAGCTGTTTTTT.

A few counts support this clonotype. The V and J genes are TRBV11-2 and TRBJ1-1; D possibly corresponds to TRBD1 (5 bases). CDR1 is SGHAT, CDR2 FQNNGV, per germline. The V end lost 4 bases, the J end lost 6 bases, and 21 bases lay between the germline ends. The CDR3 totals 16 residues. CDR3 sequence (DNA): TGTGCCAGCAGCTCCGGGACTTTCCCCACCCACGCTGAAGCTTTCTTT. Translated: CASSSGTFPTHAEAFF.

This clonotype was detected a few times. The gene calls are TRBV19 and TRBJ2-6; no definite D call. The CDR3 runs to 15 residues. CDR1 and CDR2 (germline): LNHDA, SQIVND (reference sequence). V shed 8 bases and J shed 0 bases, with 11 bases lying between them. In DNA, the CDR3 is TGTGCCAGTCGACGGAGAAGCTCTGGGGCCAACGTCCTGACTTTC. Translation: CASRRRSSGANVLTF. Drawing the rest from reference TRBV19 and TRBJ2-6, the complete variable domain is DGGITQSPKYLFRKEGQNVTLSCEQNLNHDAMYWYRQDPGQGLRLIYYSQIVNDFQKGDIAEGYSVSREKKESFPLTVTSAQKNPTAFYLCASRRRSSGANVLTFGAGSRLTVL.

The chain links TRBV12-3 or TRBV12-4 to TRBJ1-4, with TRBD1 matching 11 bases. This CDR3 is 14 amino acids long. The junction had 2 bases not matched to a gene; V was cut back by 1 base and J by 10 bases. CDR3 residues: CASSLGTGGGKLFF. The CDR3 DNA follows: TGTGCCAGCAGTTTAGGGACAGGGGGCGGAAAACTGTTTTTT.

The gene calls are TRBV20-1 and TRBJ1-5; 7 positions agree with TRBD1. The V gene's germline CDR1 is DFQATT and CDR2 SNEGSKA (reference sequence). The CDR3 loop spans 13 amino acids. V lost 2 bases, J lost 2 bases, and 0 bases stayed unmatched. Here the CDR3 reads CSARQGGNQPQHF. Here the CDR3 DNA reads TGCAGTGCTAGACAGGGGGGCAATCAGCCCCAGCATTTT.

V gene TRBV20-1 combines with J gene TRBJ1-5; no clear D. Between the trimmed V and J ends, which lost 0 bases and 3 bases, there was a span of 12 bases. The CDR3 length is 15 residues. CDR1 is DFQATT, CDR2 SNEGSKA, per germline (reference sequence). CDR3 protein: CSARDGPSVNQPQHF. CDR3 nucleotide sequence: TGCAGTGCTAGAGATGGCCCCTCGGTCAATCAGCCCCAGCATTTT.

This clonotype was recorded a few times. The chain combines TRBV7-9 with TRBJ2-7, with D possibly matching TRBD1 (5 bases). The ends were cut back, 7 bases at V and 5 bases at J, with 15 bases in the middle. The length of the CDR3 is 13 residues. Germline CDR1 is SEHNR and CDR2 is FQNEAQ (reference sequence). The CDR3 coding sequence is TGTGCCAGCACCCGGGCAGGGTTGGACGAGCAGTACTTC. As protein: CASTRAGLDEQYF. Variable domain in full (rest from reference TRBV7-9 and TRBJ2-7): DTGVSQNPRHKITKRGQNVTFRCDPISEHNRLYWYRQTLGQGPEFLTYFQNEAQLEKSRLLSDRFSAERPKGSFSTLEIQRTEQGDSAMYLCASTRAGLDEQYFGPGTRLTVT.